The sequence of this T cell receptor beta chain was determined in a study of blood T cells in healthy people across ages. Findings of the study overall: Underestimates were what the diversity estimates from one million T cells were considered to be. Diversity of TCR beta correlated strongly with naive T cell percentage.

Germline CDR1 reads MDHEN; CDR2 reads SYDVKM. V was shortened by 3 bases and J by 6 bases, with 9 bases between the two germline ends. This CDR3 has 14 amino acids. Combining a sample-barcoded 5' primer with a J-beta primer mix, a second PCR ran for roughly 6 to 11 cycles. TCRdb independently ran MiXCR on the 5' RACE reads; one entry per CDR3 protein. In the table there are fewer than 1,000,000 distinct CDR3 sequences, around 42% of which are singletons. Points on this clonotype: Its specificity is unknown.

The sequencing sample was made of blood. This clonotype was obtained from a man in his fifties or sixties in good health. The chain recombines TRBV28 with TRBJ1-6; no clear D gene. CDR3 coding DNA: TGTGCCAGCAGTTTCTGGTCAAGTAATTCACCCCTCCACTTT. Amino acids: CASSFWSSNSPLHF.